Below, one TCR beta chain is given with its context. Its antigen is not identified. The record originates from a study of T cell responses to AZD1222 COVID-19 vaccine. Study-wide findings and caveats: Samples come after the peak T cell response, not at day 14. Per reports, nearly half of all spike-specific TCRs target regions that are unmutated in variants.

The data were produced by immunoSEQ multiplex PCR, yet TCRdb's version contains in-frame clones alone and is incomplete. The sample holds some 74,000 clones, 87% seen once. Sequenced here: peripheral blood, sampled 28 days after the second AZD1222 dose. The source is an adult who received the AZD1222 COVID-19 vaccine.

In DNA, the CDR3 is TGTGCCAGCAGTTACCCCATCGGGGGACATGGCGGCTACACCTTC. Protein sequence: CASSYPIGGHGGYTF. The chain is built from TRBV6-2 or TRBV6-3 and TRBJ1-2; maybe TRBD1 (6 bases). The germline V and J ends were trimmed by 2 bases and 8 bases, with 18 bases remaining between them. CDR1 and CDR2 (germline): MNHEY, SVGEGT. CDR3 length: 15 amino acids.